This T cell receptor beta chain is drawn from a study of OX40 agonist ivuxolimab in advanced cancers. Study background: Dose-escalation patients' cancers were hepatocellular carcinoma, melanoma, renal cell or head and neck cancer.

The table lists this clone with a few counts. Its cognate antigen is unknown. Notes on the study in general: CD8+ T cells were the subset that, on average, had more expanded clones than CD4+. Antigen specificity was not determined for the expanded peripheral T cells.

TCRdb's table, derived via immunoSEQ multiplex PCR, lists solely in-frame clones and lacks some. The top ten clones hold more than 2.5% of a sample with roughly 60,000 clones, about 83% of them seen once. V gave up 0 bases and J gave up 0 bases; unmatched junction bases: 0. CDR1 LNHNV and CDR2 YYDKDF come from the germline V gene (reference sequence). The length of the CDR3 is 15 residues. The source was CD4+ or CD8+ T cells sorted from blood, collected in a trial of the OX40 agonist ivuxolimab. The source is an adult with an advanced solid tumor such as melanoma, head and neck, liver or kidney cancer. The rearrangement joins TRBV15 to TRBJ2-7, with 9 bases lining up with TRBD1. Here the CDR3 reads CATSREGQGSYEQYF. DNA for the CDR3: TGTGCCACCAGCAGAGAGGGACAGGGCTCCTACGAGCAGTACTTC.